A selection of T cell receptor beta chains follows, all from one sample in a study of blood T cell repertoires in COVID-19. Assay used: immunoSEQ multiplex PCR; TCRdb lists only in-frame clones, some missing. The sample lists about 400,000 clones; roughly 90% were seen once. Material for sequencing was PBMCs or T cells enriched from blood (not recorded which). The receptors stem from a woman between 35 and 50 years old with acute COVID-19. The CDR3 runs from the conserved cysteine through the conserved F or W. D genes are given only for firm matches. Only some rows state a clone size, as once, few, many or a class for expanded clones.

CDR3nt: TGCGCCAGCAGCCAAACACAAGGGGTCGTCTACGAGCAGTACTTC
CDR3aa: CASSQTQGVVYEQYF
v_gene: TRBV4-1
d_gene: .
j_gene: TRBJ2-7
abundance: .
len: 15

CDR3nt: TGTGCCACCAGTGACAGAACGGGACAGAGGCCCGGGGAGCTGTTTTTT
CDR3aa: CATSDRTGQRPGELFF
v_gene: TRBV24-1
d_gene: TRBD1
j_gene: TRBJ2-2
abundance: .
len: 16

CDR3nt: TGTGCCAGCAGCTTAGGGGGCGGTCAGCCCCAGCATTTT
CDR3aa: CASSLGGGQPQHF
v_gene: TRBV7-9
d_gene: .
j_gene: TRBJ1-5
abundance: .
len: 13

CDR3nt: TGTGCCAGCAGCTGGTACAGGGGAGAGACCCAGTACTTC
CDR3aa: CASSWYRGETQYF
v_gene: TRBV7-8
d_gene: TRBD1
j_gene: TRBJ2-5
abundance: .
len: 13

CDR3nt: TGTGCCAGCACTGTGGACAGGGGGGCCAATCAGCCCCAGCATTTT
CDR3aa: CASTVDRGANQPQHF
v_gene: TRBV2
d_gene: TRBD1
j_gene: TRBJ1-5
abundance: .
len: 15

CDR3nt: TGCAGCTATGCTGAGGCAGGTGGAGGTATGGAGTTCTTC
CDR3aa: CSYAEAGGGMEFF
v_gene: TRBV29-1
d_gene: .
j_gene: TRBJ2-1
abundance: .
len: 13

CDR3nt: TGTGCCAGCAGCTTAGGGGGATACAACATTCAGTACTTC
CDR3aa: CASSLGGYNIQYF
v_gene: TRBV5-4
d_gene: .
j_gene: TRBJ2-4
abundance: .
len: 13

CDR3nt: TGTGCCATCAGTGCAACGAGAGTACAGGACTATGGCTACACCTTC
CDR3aa: CAISATRVQDYGYTF
v_gene: TRBV10-3
d_gene: .
j_gene: TRBJ1-2
abundance: .
len: 15

CDR3nt: TGTGCCAGTAGTCCTCGGGGGTCCTATGGCTACACCTTC
CDR3aa: CASSPRGSYGYTF
v_gene: TRBV19
d_gene: .
j_gene: TRBJ1-2
abundance: once
len: 13

CDR3nt: TGTGCCAGGGGACAGGACGGGGCCGAGCAGTACTTC
CDR3aa: CARGQDGAEQYF
v_gene: TRBV2
d_gene: TRBD1
j_gene: TRBJ2-7
abundance: .
len: 12